This TCR beta chain originates from a study of blood T cell repertoires in COVID-19. Study-wide context: Samples taken during acute and convalescent COVID-19 were collected in the United States, Italy and Spain. The cDNA or gDNA used as material had been derived from T cells, B-cell-depleted T cells, or PBMCs.

In the authors' methods: Amplified reference gene primers provided the basis for estimating nucleated cell counts. Libraries were prepared by immunoSEQ multiplex PCR; TCRdb keeps only in-frame clonotypes and omits some of them. The V and J calls and the clone size are those of that table, but D and trimming were determined from the DNA. The sample records tens of thousands of clones, roughly 80% being singletons. Germline-derived CDR1 and CDR2 are MDHEN and SYDVKM. Trimming removed 5 bases at V and 0 bases at J, with 14 bases between. The CDR3 loop spans 15 amino acids. The TCR sequence derives from an elderly man with acute or convalescent COVID-19. The chain employs TRBV28 and TRBJ2-7; D not resolved. Sample: peripheral blood. CDR3 loop: CASSLTHFSSYEQYF. The CDR3 DNA sequence: TGTGCCAGCAGTCTCACTCACTTTAGCTCCTACGAGCAGTACTTC. Using reference TRBV28 and TRBJ2-7 for the parts outside the CDR3, the full variable domain is DVKVTQSSRYLVKRTGEKVFLECVQDMDHENMFWYRQDPGLGLRLIYFSYDVKMKEKGDIPEGYSVSREKKERFSLILESASTNQTSMYLCASSLTHFSSYEQYFGPGTRLTVT.